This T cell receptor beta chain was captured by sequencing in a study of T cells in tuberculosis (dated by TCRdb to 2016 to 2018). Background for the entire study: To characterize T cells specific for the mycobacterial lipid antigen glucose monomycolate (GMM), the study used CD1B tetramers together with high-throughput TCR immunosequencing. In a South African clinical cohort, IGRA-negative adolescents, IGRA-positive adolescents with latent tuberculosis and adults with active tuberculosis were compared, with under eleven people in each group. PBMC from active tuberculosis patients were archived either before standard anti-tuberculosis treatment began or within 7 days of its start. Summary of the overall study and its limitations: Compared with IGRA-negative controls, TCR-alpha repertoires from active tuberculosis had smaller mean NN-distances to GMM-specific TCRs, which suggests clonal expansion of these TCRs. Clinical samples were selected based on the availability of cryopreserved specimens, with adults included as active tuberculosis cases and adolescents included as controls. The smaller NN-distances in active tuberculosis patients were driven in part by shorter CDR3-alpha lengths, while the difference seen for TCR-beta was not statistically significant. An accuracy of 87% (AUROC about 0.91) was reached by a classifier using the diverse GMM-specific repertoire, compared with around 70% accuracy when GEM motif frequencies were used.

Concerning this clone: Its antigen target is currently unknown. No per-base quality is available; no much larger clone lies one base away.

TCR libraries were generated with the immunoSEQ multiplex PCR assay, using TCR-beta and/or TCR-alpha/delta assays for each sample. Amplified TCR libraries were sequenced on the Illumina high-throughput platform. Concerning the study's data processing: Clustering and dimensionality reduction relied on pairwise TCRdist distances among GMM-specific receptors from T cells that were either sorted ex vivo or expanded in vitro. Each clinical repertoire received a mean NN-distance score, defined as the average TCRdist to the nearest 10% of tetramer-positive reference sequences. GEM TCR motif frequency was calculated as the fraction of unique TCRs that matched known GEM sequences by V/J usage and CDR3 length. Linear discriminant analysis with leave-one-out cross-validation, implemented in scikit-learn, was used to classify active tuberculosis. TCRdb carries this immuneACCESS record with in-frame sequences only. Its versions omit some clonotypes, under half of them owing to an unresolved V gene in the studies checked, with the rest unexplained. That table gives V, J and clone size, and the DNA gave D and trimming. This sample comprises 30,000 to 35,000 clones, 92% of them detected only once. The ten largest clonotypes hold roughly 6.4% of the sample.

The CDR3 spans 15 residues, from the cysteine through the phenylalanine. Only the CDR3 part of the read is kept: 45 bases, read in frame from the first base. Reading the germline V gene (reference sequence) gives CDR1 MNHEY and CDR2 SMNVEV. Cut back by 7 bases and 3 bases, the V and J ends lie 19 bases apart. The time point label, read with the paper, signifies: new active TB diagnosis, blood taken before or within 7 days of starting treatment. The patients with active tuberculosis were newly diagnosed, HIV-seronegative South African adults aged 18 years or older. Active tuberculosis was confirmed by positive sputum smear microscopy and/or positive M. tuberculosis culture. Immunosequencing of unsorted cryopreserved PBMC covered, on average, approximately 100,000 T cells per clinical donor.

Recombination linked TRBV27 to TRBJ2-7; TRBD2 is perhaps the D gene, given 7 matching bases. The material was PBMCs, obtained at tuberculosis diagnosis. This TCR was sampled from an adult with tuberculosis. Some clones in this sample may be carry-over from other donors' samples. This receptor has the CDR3 CASTPGGGGYYEQYF. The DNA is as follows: TGTGCCAGCACCCCTGGGGGGGGCGGATACTACGAGCAGTACTTC.